These 15 T cell receptor beta chains share one sample of origin, sequenced in a study of technical replicates of blood from several donors. Using immunoSEQ multiplex PCR, the repertoire was profiled, and TCRdb retains in-frame clones only, with some absent. The table has 55,000 to 75,000 clones, just under 95% seen once; the top ten hold around 3%. The sequenced material came from PBMCs. These receptors all come from a human donor in good health. Some clones in this sample may be carry-over from other donors' samples.

This sequence joins TRBV6-1 and TRBJ1-2; the D is unclear. Germline V gene lookup returns CDR1 MNHNS and CDR2 SASEGT. Trimming removed 7 bases from V and 5 bases from J, with 5 bases in between. The CDR3 consists of 10 residues. This CDR3 is CASNIYGYTF. The DNA for the CDR3 is TGTGCCAGCAATATTTATGGCTACACCTTC.

V is TRBV11-2 and J is TRBJ2-3; 12 bases map to TRBD2. There are 17 residues in the CDR3. Looked up from germline, CDR1 is SGHAT and CDR2 is FQNNGV. V lost 3 bases and J lost 1; bases outside the gene matches: 5. Here the CDR3 DNA reads TGTGCCAGCAGCTTCCGACTAGCGGGAGTAGGCACAGATACGCAGTATTTT. This codes for CASSFRLAGVGTDTQYF.

This chain uses TRBV6-1 with TRBJ2-7; 8 bases fit TRBD1. The V gene's germline CDR1 is MNHNS and CDR2 SASEGT. V dropped 3 bases and J dropped 9; count of bases not matched to a gene: 13. The CDR3 has 15 residues. CDR3 residues: CASSDDRGKGNRQYF. CDR3 coding DNA: TGTGCCAGCAGTGACGACAGGGGCAAGGGTAATCGGCAGTACTTC.

Only one count was recorded for this clone. The chain uses TRBV7-2 and TRBJ2-5, with D uncertain. CDR1 SGHTA and CDR2 FQGNSA come from the germline V gene. V was clipped by 3 bases and J by 1 base, with 12 bases between them. There are 15 residues in the CDR3. The CDR3 DNA sequence: TGTGCCAGCAGCTTTTCGGGTCAGACCCAAGAGACCCAGTACTTC. The encoded protein is CASSFSGQTQETQYF.

The chain links TRBV6-5 to TRBJ2-7; 13 nucleotides agree with TRBD2. The trim removed 2 bases at V and 2 bases at J, leaving 3 bases unmatched. Germline CDR1 and CDR2: MNHEY and SVGAGI. The CDR3 runs 16 residues. The CDR3 spells CASSYGTSGGAYEQYF. DNA for the CDR3: TGTGCCAGCAGTTACGGTACTAGCGGGGGGGCCTACGAGCAGTACTTC.

The J gene is TRBJ1-2, the V gene TRBV13, with 8 nucleotides matching TRBD1. The CDR3 covers 14 residues. Germline V gene sequence: CDR1 PRHDT, CDR2 FYEKMQ (reference sequence). J lost 2 bases, V lost 6 bases, and 5 bases had no gene match. CDR3 in DNA: TGTGCCAGCAGATTGACAGGGGCAAACTATGGCTACACCTTC. The encoded protein is CASRLTGANYGYTF.

The V and J genes are TRBV25-1 and TRBJ1-5, with D uncertain. This CDR3 is 13 amino acids long. The V end was cut by 10 bases, the J end by 4 bases, with 14 bases between. Germline V CDR1 and CDR2: MGHDK, SYGVNS. CDR3 in amino acids: CATSRTGNQPQHF. Written as DNA, the CDR3 is TGTGCCACCAGCCGGACGGGGAATCAGCCCCAGCATTTT.

The V and J genes are TRBV19 and TRBJ2-7; the match to TRBD2 covers 8 bases. The CDR3 sequence is 14 residues long. V trimming: 3 bases; J trimming: 6 bases; junction bases outside the gene matches: 7. Germline V lookup: CDR1 LNHDA, CDR2 SQIVND (reference sequence). The CDR3 nucleotides read TGTGCCAGTAGTATGGTTTCTAGCGGGCCCGAGCAGTACTTC. Amino acids: CASSMVSSGPEQYF.

The rearrangement uses TRBV6-5 and TRBJ1-6; D is perhaps TRBD1 (6 bases). From germline, CDR1 is MNHEY and CDR2 SVGAGI. V shed 2 bases and J shed 7 bases, with 12 bases lying between them. The CDR3 totals 15 residues. DNA of the CDR3: TGTGCCAGCAGTTACCCGACAGGTCTCAATTCACCCCTCCACTTT. Translated, it gives CASSYPTGLNSPLHF.

The chain recombines TRBV7-9 with TRBJ1-6; 9 positions agree with TRBD1. This CDR3 spans 15 amino acids. The V segment lost 5 bases and the J segment 7 bases; nucleotides outside the gene matches: 6. Germline V lookup: CDR1 SEHNR, CDR2 FQNEAQ (reference sequence). DNA for the CDR3: TGTGCCAGCAGCCCAACCGGGACAGGGAATTCACCCCTCCACTTT. This sequence encodes CASSPTGTGNSPLHF.

J is TRBJ1-1 and V is TRBV7-9; D unclear. The CDR3 has 13 amino acids. Germline V gene sequence: CDR1 SEHNR, CDR2 FQNEAQ (reference sequence). Trimming removed 2 bases at V and 1 base at J, with 5 bases between. In DNA form, the CDR3 reads TGTGCCAGCAGCTTACGAGGGAACACTGAAGCTTTCTTT. Translation: CASSLRGNTEAFF.

The chain employs TRBV5-1 and TRBJ2-7; D is undetermined. The CDR3 loop spans 12 amino acids. The V end lost 1 base, the J end lost 3 bases, and 5 bases lay between the germline ends. The germline V gene has CDR1 SGHRS and CDR2 YFSETQ. CDR3: CASSLRGYEQYF. CDR3 nucleotides: TGCGCCAGCAGCTTGCGAGGCTACGAGCAGTACTTC.

This chain joins TRBV5-1 and TRBJ1-4; 8 nucleotides align to TRBD1. Germline V lookup: CDR1 SGHRS, CDR2 YFSETQ. The CDR3 has 15 residues. The V and J ends lost 4 bases and 7 bases, in that order; junction bases with no gene match: 9. For the CDR3, the DNA is TGCGCCAGCAGCCCGACGACAGGGGAGGGTGAAAAACTGTTTTTT. Its protein product is CASSPTTGEGEKLFF.

The chain carries TRBV20-1 and TRBJ1-1; TRBD1 aligns across 7 bases. V gave up 6 bases and J gave up 8 bases; unmatched junction bases: 6. The germline gives CDR1 DFQATT, CDR2 SNEGSKA (reference sequence). CDR3 length: 11 residues. CDR3 amino acids: CSARGGREAFF. Written as DNA, the CDR3 is TGCAGTGCGCGAGGGGGCAGGGAAGCTTTCTTT.

The V and J genes are TRBV2 and TRBJ2-1, with 13 nucleotides matching TRBD2. Trimming cost V 6 bases and J 7 bases; bases outside gene matches: 12. Germline V gives CDR1 SNHLY, CDR2 FYNNEI. CDR3 length: 17 amino acids. CDR3 residues: CASRARLAGGWGNEQFF. The CDR3 DNA follows: TGTGCCAGCAGAGCTAGACTAGCGGGGGGATGGGGTAATGAGCAGTTCTTC.